Presented here are 15 T cell receptor beta chains from one specimen sequenced in a study of OX40 agonist ivuxolimab in advanced cancers. Receptors were amplified or captured by the immunoSEQ multiplex PCR assay. In its TCRdb copy, this immuneACCESS table keeps in-frame sequences only and misses some clones. Where compared with another copy, unresolved V genes explain less than half of these, and the others have no known cause. This sample gives 55,000 to 90,000 clones in total; about 90% of them show up just once. Jointly, the top ten make up 2% to 2.5% of the sample. The starting material was CD4+ or CD8+ T cells sorted from blood, obtained in a trial of the OX40 agonist ivuxolimab. These receptors were collected from an adult with an advanced solid tumor such as melanoma, head and neck, liver or kidney cancer.

V is TRBV9 and J is TRBJ2-2; 9 bases line up with TRBD1. Germline assignment: CDR1 SGDLS and CDR2 YYNGEE. The CDR3 spans 15 residues. J gave up 7 bases and V 4 bases, and 8 bases lay outside the gene matches. This CDR3 reads CASSPGTGYGGELFF. The CDR3, as DNA: TGTGCCAGCAGCCCCGGGACAGGGTACGGCGGGGAGCTGTTTTTT.

This clone appeared a single time. The chain is built from TRBV6-1 and TRBJ2-3; the D is unclear. This CDR3 comprises 14 residues. V lost 1 base and J 1 base, leaving 6 bases between the germline ends. Germline CDR1 MNHNS, CDR2 SASEGT. The CDR3 reads CASSEVRGTDTQYF. The CDR3 nucleotides read TGTGCCAGCAGTGAAGTTCGTGGCACAGATACGCAGTATTTT.

The chain couples TRBV2 to TRBJ2-5; TRBD2 matches at 14 bases. The CDR3 runs to 16 residues. Germline V lookup: CDR1 SNHLY, CDR2 FYNNEI. Trimming cost V 6 bases and J 5 bases; bases outside gene matches: 8. CDR3 DNA: TGTGCCAGCAGATCGGGACTAGCGGGAGTGGGGGAGACCCAGTACTTC. Translated: CASRSGLAGVGETQYF. The variable domain in full, with the rest retrieved from reference TRBV2 and TRBJ2-5, is EPEVTQTPSHQVTQMGQEVILRCVPISNHLYFYWYRQILGQKVEFLVSFYNNEISEKSEIFDDQFSVERPDGSNFTLKIRSTKLEDSAMYFCASRSGLAGVGETQYFGPGTRLLVL.

The chain combines TRBV7-9 with TRBJ2-2; possibly TRBD1 or TRBD2 for D (5 bases each). V shed 5 bases and J shed 0 bases, with 10 bases lying between them. The CDR3 consists of 15 residues. The V gene's germline CDR1 is SEHNR and CDR2 FQNEAQ (reference sequence). The CDR3 DNA follows: TGTGCCAGCAGCCCCCGGGGACCGAACACCGGGGAGCTGTTTTTT. Protein sequence: CASSPRGPNTGELFF.

The J gene is TRBJ2-2, the V gene TRBV4-1; D ambiguous. This CDR3 is built from 16 residues. V lost 0 bases and J 0 bases, leaving 8 bases between the germline ends. Per the germline V gene, CDR1 is MGHRA and CDR2 is YSYEKL. The CDR3 DNA sequence: TGCGCCAGCAGCCAAGATACAGCAGCGAACACCGGGGAGCTGTTTTTT. Encoded protein: CASSQDTAANTGELFF.

The rearrangement uses TRBV19 and TRBJ2-3; 11 bases match TRBD1. V dropped 5 bases and J dropped 4; count of bases not matched to a gene: 11. Germline V gene sequence: CDR1 LNHDA, CDR2 SQIVND (reference sequence). This CDR3 is built from 17 residues. Written as DNA, the CDR3 is TGTGCCAGTAGTTTAAAGGGGACAGGGGGGGTTGCAGATACGCAGTATTTT. Translated: CASSLKGTGGVADTQYF. Full variable domain (missing parts from reference TRBV19 and TRBJ2-3): DGGITQSPKYLFRKEGQNVTLSCEQNLNHDAMYWYRQDPGQGLRLIYYSQIVNDFQKGDIAEGYSVSREKKESFPLTVTSAQKNPTAFYLCASSLKGTGGVADTQYFGPGTRLTVL.

The V gene is TRBV5-4, the J gene TRBJ2-1; TRBD2 matches 9 bases. J gave up 5 bases and V 6 bases, and 15 bases lay outside the gene matches. This CDR3 spans 17 amino acids. Per germline, CDR1 SGHNT and CDR2 YYREEE (reference sequence). CDR3 region: CASTNPLAGAADNEQFF. The CDR3 DNA sequence: TGTGCCAGCACTAACCCTTTAGCGGGGGCCGCCGACAATGAGCAGTTCTTC.

The chain combines TRBV19 with TRBJ2-1, with D maybe TRBD1 (5 bases). Germline loops: CDR1 LNHDA, CDR2 SQIVND (reference sequence). The CDR3 covers 13 residues. V was trimmed by 6 bases and J by 6 bases, leaving 12 bases between them. This CDR3 reads CASSTDIRNEQFF. The CDR3 DNA reads as TGTGCCAGTAGCACGGACATCCGCAATGAGCAGTTCTTC.

The J gene is TRBJ2-7, the V gene TRBV5-4; no firm D call. This CDR3 comprises 14 residues. V lost 0 bases and J 0 bases, leaving 7 bases between the germline ends. Germline lookup yields CDR1 SGHNT and CDR2 YYREEE (reference sequence). The CDR3 coding sequence is TGTGCCAGCAGCTTGGCCCCCATCTCCTACGAGCAGTACTTC. Encoded protein: CASSLAPISYEQYF.

The chain recombines TRBV19 with TRBJ2-1; 12 nucleotides agree with TRBD2. J was trimmed by 5 bases and V by 5 bases; bases with no gene match: 4. The germline V gene has CDR1 LNHDA and CDR2 SQIVND (reference sequence). The length of the CDR3 is 15 residues. CDR3 region: CASSPGTSGHNEQFF. CDR3 DNA sequence: TGTGCCAGTAGTCCCGGGACTAGCGGGCACAATGAGCAGTTCTTC.

The V and J genes are TRBV18 and TRBJ1-1, with TRBD1 matching 8 bases. This CDR3 region has 14 residues. V dropped 5 bases and J dropped 2; count of bases not matched to a gene: 4. Germline CDR1 is KGHSH and CDR2 is LQKENI. CDR3 in amino acids: CASSMGTGNTEAFF. CDR3 DNA sequence: TGTGCCAGCTCAATGGGGACAGGTAACACTGAAGCTTTCTTT.

This clone was recorded only once. The rearrangement joins TRBV2 to TRBJ2-3, with 8 bases aligning to TRBD2. The CDR3 is made up of 15 amino acids. V lost 0 bases and J lost 6; bases outside the gene matches: 5. Per germline, CDR1 SNHLY and CDR2 FYNNEI. The CDR3: CASSEASGTLDTQYF. CDR3 DNA: TGTGCCAGCAGTGAAGCTAGCGGGACCTTGGATACGCAGTATTTT. The complete variable domain, with remaining parts taken from reference TRBV2 and TRBJ2-3, reads EPEVTQTPSHQVTQMGQEVILRCVPISNHLYFYWYRQILGQKVEFLVSFYNNEISEKSEIFDDQFSVERPDGSNFTLKIRSTKLEDSAMYFCASSEASGTLDTQYFGPGTRLTVL.

J is TRBJ1-3 and V is TRBV25-1; possible D gene TRBD1, 5 bases. V lost 1 base and J lost 4, with 11 bases in between. CDR3 size: 15 residues. The V gene's germline CDR1 is MGHDK and CDR2 SYGVNS. CDR3 DNA sequence: TGTGCCAGCAGTGAATCCGGGGGTCCAGGAAACACCATATATTTT. Amino acid sequence: CASSESGGPGNTIYF.

A single count supports this clone. The gene calls are TRBV7-2 and TRBJ1-2, with D possibly being TRBD1 (5 bases). Trimming removed 5 bases at V and 10 bases at J, with 17 bases between. This CDR3 is built from 13 residues. Germline CDR1 reads SGHTA; CDR2 reads FQGNSA. The CDR3: CASSRGLQSDYTF. CDR3 nucleotides: TGTGCCAGCAGCCGGGGACTCCAAAGCGACTACACCTTC.

This clone was counted between two and nine times. The V call is TRBV4-1, the J call TRBJ1-1; no clear D gene. The CDR3 extends over 14 amino acids. Germline V gene sequence: CDR1 MGHRA, CDR2 YSYEKL. The V gene lost 2 bases and the J gene lost 0 bases, with 7 bases spanning the gap. The CDR3 region is CASSQTPVNTEAFF. The CDR3 DNA follows: TGCGCCAGCAGCCAAACCCCAGTGAACACTGAAGCTTTCTTT.